The 26 T cell receptor beta chains below all came from one sample that was sequenced in a study of T cells expressing NK-cell markers. TCRdb re-called the 5' RACE reads; one entry per CDR3 protein, DNA not given. This sample's clone table lists about 540,000 distinct CDR3 sequences. Sequencing was performed on blood T cells: a sorted CD56 or NKG2C T cell subset, CD4+ or CD8+ T cells, or bulk PBMC T cells (not recorded which). These receptors came from a young man in good health.

The chain employs TRBV29-1 and TRBJ2-1; TCRdb calls TRBD2, which cannot be checked without DNA. The CDR3 runs 15 residues. The germline V gene encodes CDR1 SQVTM and CDR2 ANQGSEA. The CDR3 sequence is CSGVRLAGENNEQFF.

V and J are TRBV27 and TRBJ2-5. The CDR3 spans 13 residues. The germline gives CDR1 MNHEY, CDR2 SMNVEV (reference sequence). This chain's CDR3 is CASRIQNQETQYF.

The chain recombines TRBV7-8 with TRBJ1-6; without DNA, the TCRdb call of TRBD1 cannot be checked. Germline lookup yields CDR1 SGHVS and CDR2 FQNEAQ. The CDR3 is 14 residues long. This CDR3 reads CASRPGQNNSPLHF.

The chain employs TRBV7-8 and TRBJ1-4. Germline V CDR1 and CDR2: SGHVS, FQNEAQ. There are 17 residues in the CDR3. CDR3 region: CASSFLGFGMGNEKLFF.

V and J are TRBV7-6 and TRBJ2-7; the D call from TCRdb, TRBD2, cannot be confirmed without DNA. CDR1 and CDR2 from the germline V gene are SGHVS and FNYEAQ. The CDR3 consists of 14 residues. The CDR3 sequence: CASSTGQAVYEQYF. Full variable domain (outside the CDR3, taken from reference TRBV7-6 and TRBJ2-7): GAGVSQSPRYKVTKRGQDVALRCDPISGHVSLYWYRQALGQGPEFLTYFNYEAQQDKSGLPNDRFSAERPEGSISTLTIQRTEQRDSAMYRCASSTGQAVYEQYFGPGTRLTVT.

The genes are TRBV7-9 and TRBJ2-5; TCRdb's D call, TRBD2, is unchecked because there is no DNA. The length of the CDR3 is 14 residues. The germline gives CDR1 SEHNR, CDR2 FQNEAQ (reference sequence). The CDR3 is CASSLRDRQETQYF.

V is TRBV12-3 or TRBV12-4 and J is TRBJ2-3; TCRdb's D call of TRBD2 is untestable without DNA. CDR3 length: 18 amino acids. The CDR3 reads CASSPHLGLAGSTDTQYF.

The chain carries TRBV20-1 and TRBJ1-2. CDR3 size: 14 residues. In germline, CDR1 is DFQATT, CDR2 SNEGSKA (reference sequence). This CDR3 is CSARDHETNYGYTF.

This chain joins TRBV5-5 and TRBJ1-5; TCRdb returns TRBD1, unconfirmable since there is no DNA. CDR1 is SGHKS, CDR2 YYEKEE, per germline (reference sequence). This CDR3 has 18 amino acids. Here the CDR3 reads CASSLVLDRSYSNQPQHF.

V usage is TRBV14 and J usage is TRBJ1-1; TCRdb outputs TRBD1, but without DNA this stays unchecked. CDR1 and CDR2 (germline): SGHDN, FVKESK. This CDR3 region has 12 residues. CDR3 residues: CASSYGGVGAFF. The full variable domain, rest sourced from reference TRBV14 and TRBJ1-1, is EAGVTQFPSHSVIEKGQTVTLRCDPISGHDNLYWYRRVMGKEIKFLLHFVKESKQDESGMPNNRFLAERTGGTYSTLKVQPAELEDSGVYFCASSYGGVGAFFGQGTRLTVV.

The rearrangement joins TRBV12-3 or TRBV12-4 to TRBJ2-5; the D gene TCRdb calls, TRBD1, cannot be checked with no DNA. The CDR3 runs to 13 residues. The CDR3 loop is CASSLTPEETQYF.

V usage is TRBV5-1 and J usage is TRBJ2-3; as DNA is missing, the TRBD2 call by TCRdb cannot be tested. The CDR3 covers 14 residues. The germline V gene has CDR1 SGHRS and CDR2 YFSETQ. The CDR3 protein is CASSTGPDDDTQYF.

The chain joins TRBV10-3 to TRBJ1-5; TCRdb selects TRBD1, and the lack of DNA leaves this call unchecked. The CDR3 is 13 amino acids. Germline assignment: CDR1 ENHRY and CDR2 SYGVKD. The CDR3 sequence is CAIRPGVRQPQHF.

This sequence joins TRBV27 and TRBJ2-1. Per germline, CDR1 MNHEY and CDR2 SMNVEV (reference sequence). The CDR3 sequence is 12 residues long. CDR3 sequence: CASTSVSNEQFF.

The rearrangement uses TRBV5-1 and TRBJ2-3; TCRdb reports TRBD1, a call that lacks DNA to check it against. Germline CDR1 and CDR2: SGHRS and YFSETQ. The CDR3 loop spans 15 amino acids. The CDR3 loop reads CASSLYRVGTDTQYF.

This sequence joins TRBV7-8 and TRBJ2-4; there is no DNA to check the TCRdb D call of TRBD2. This CDR3 region has 15 residues. CDR1 SGHVS and CDR2 FQNEAQ come from the germline V gene. CDR3: CASNDGGRWKNIQYF.

The chain links TRBV12-3 or TRBV12-4 to TRBJ2-1; TCRdb names TRBD2, which stays unverified in the absence of DNA. This CDR3 spans 17 amino acids. CDR3 residues: CASSFLLGGEINNEQFF.

The J gene is TRBJ2-1, the V gene TRBV20-1; the TCRdb call, TRBD2, lacks DNA for checking. This CDR3 has 15 amino acids. Germline CDR1 and CDR2: DFQATT and SNEGSKA (reference sequence). The CDR3 spells CSARDKREPDNEQFF.

The chain's CDR3 is CASSISADTQYF. The gene calls are TRBV19 and TRBJ2-3. Per germline, CDR1 LNHDA and CDR2 SQIVND (reference sequence). This CDR3 region has 12 residues.

The rearrangement links TRBV20-1 to TRBJ2-3; checking the TCRdb D call of TRBD2 is not possible without DNA. CDR1 and CDR2 from the germline V gene are DFQATT and SNEGSKA (reference sequence). The CDR3 consists of 17 residues. CDR3 protein: CSARASGLAGVTDTQYF.

This sequence joins TRBV12-3 or TRBV12-4 and TRBJ2-3; TCRdb names TRBD2, which stays unverified in the absence of DNA. The CDR3 contains 19 residues. This CDR3 is CASSLARGVGTTSTDTQYF.

V is TRBV11-2 and J is TRBJ2-2; the D call of TRBD2 rests on TCRdb alone, since no DNA is present to check it. Per germline, CDR1 SGHAT and CDR2 FQNNGV. This CDR3 comprises 18 residues. CDR3 amino acids: CASSLDAHSPSGTGELFF.

The rearrangement links TRBV6-1 to TRBJ2-7; no DNA is available, so the TRBD1 call from TCRdb remains unchecked. Germline-derived CDR1 and CDR2 are MNHNS and SASEGT. This CDR3 has 15 residues. The CDR3: CASSAPGTGDYEQYF.

The gene calls are TRBV20-1 and TRBJ1-5. The CDR3 loop spans 14 amino acids. Looked up from germline, CDR1 is DFQATT and CDR2 is SNEGSKA (reference sequence). CDR3 sequence reads: CSASTIIGNQPQHF.

The J gene is TRBJ1-3, the V gene TRBV5-1. Germline V gene data show CDR1 as SGHRS and CDR2 as YFSETQ. There are 15 residues in the CDR3. The CDR3 here is CASSPEVSSGNTIYF.

The chain uses TRBV28 and TRBJ2-7; TCRdb selects TRBD2, and the lack of DNA leaves this call unchecked. The CDR3 is made up of 16 amino acids. Per the germline V gene, CDR1 is MDHEN and CDR2 is SYDVKM. CDR3 protein: CASSLRTSGVMDEQYF.